This T cell receptor (beta chain) was sequenced during a study of T cells after yellow fever vaccination (dated by TCRdb to the late 2010s). For the study in its entirety: Staining for CD3, CD45RA, CCR7 and CD95 was used to sort memory subsets (EM, EMRA, CM and Tscm) on a BD FACS Aria III. Memory subsets were sorted on days 0, 15 and 45 and at 18 months after primary vaccination, and on days 0, 15 and 45 after the 30-year booster. Bulk TCR alpha and beta repertoires were sequenced longitudinally to track T-cell clones before and after primary and booster YFV17D yellow fever vaccination. Two healthy male donors, one aged 18 to 30 and one aged 30 to 40 years, were included in the cohort. The SMART-Seq v4 Ultra Low Input RNA kit was used to prepare libraries from fractions with low cell numbers. Bulk PBMC replicates and cell subsets were isolated from blood drawn at multiple timepoints before and after both primary and secondary immunization. Overall study results and their limits: Compared with the primary T-cell response, the secondary T-cell response was weaker but faster, peaking on day 5 rather than day 15. A small share of clonotypes was detected in both CD4 and CD8 compartments, with the overlap likely arising from convergent recombination. Computational filtering was needed because FACS-sorted repertoires could contain abundant contaminating clonotypes from the bulk population. On day 0, almost all vaccine-responding clonotypes were found to be below detection in the sorted memory subsets. Only a couple of donors were included in the study, so the extent to which the findings can be generalized is limited. Most clones expanded after primary vaccination were re-detected after the booster (almost 97% of CD4 and around 86% of CD8), suggesting broad memory maintenance.

TCR cDNA was made using 5'RACE template switching, a step that added a universal primer site and unique molecular identifiers. cDNA synthesis was primed from both the TCR alpha and TCR beta constant segments. Library amplification used two PCR steps, and the second PCR step added sample barcodes and sequencing adapters. Sequencing of libraries was performed on Illumina HiSeq 2500 (2x100 bp) or NovaSeq (2x150 bp). In the source study's methods: Demultiplexing of reads and collapsing into UMI consensus sequences were performed with MIGEC, and V(D)J alignment was carried out with MiXCR. Clonotypes responding to the vaccine were identified with edgeR on replicate PBMC samples, with the criteria of FDR below 0.01 and a log2 fold change above 5 up to day 15. Each bulk clonotype received a CD4 or CD8 identity based on whether the sequenced CD4 or CD8 repertoire contained that clonotype at higher abundance. To estimate the distribution of each clone across memory phenotypes, clonotype frequencies in memory subsets were weighted by FACS-sorted cell numbers. The public reads were reanalyzed by TCRdb: fastp trimming at Q25, MiXCR alignment, in-frame beta chains only. Each entry merges the rows of one CDR3 protein and shows their most common DNA and genes. V and J calls and clone size were set by TCRdb, not the authors. In this sample the table shows 25,000 to 35,000 distinct CDR3 sequences, approximately 6% of which occur a single time. About 25% of the sample comes from the top ten.

V has 3 bases trimmed and J has 4 bases trimmed; junction bases matching no gene number 2. The CDR3 holds 14 amino acids from the cysteine to the phenylalanine. Only CDR3 DNA is held: 42 bases, read in frame from base 1. The germline V gene specifies SGHTA as CDR1 and FQGNSA as CDR2. The treatment or condition label on this specimen signifies: live attenuated yellow fever vaccine strain. PBMCs were isolated from peripheral blood using a standard Ficoll-Paque protocol. The RNeasy Micro Kit was used to extract RNA from sorted memory subsets. Of note for this clonotype: No much larger clone is present one base from it, and per-base qualities are unavailable.

Sequences were derived from PBMCs, either bulk or a sorted T-cell subset (CD4+, CD8+, memory, or dextramer-sorted; not recorded which), sampled on the day of the yellow fever booster vaccination. This chain is built from TRBV7-2 and TRBJ1-4; TRBD1 fits 7 bases in the junction. This sequence was found in a man aged 25-45 years who received the YFV17D yellow fever vaccine. The DNA reads TGTGCCAGCAGCTTGGACAGGATTAATGAAAAACTGTTTTTT. This sequence encodes CASSLDRINEKLFF.